The 21 T cell receptor beta chains given below trace back to one sample, sequenced in a study of cytomegalovirus exposure and HLA in healthy donors. Some clones are missing from TCRdb's copy, which holds only in-frame ones; the method was immunoSEQ multiplex PCR. In the table there are about 190,000 clones, more than 80% of which are singletons. Sequenced input: PBMCs. These receptors came from a man younger than 35 in good health and CMV-seropositive.

This rearrangement joins TRBV29-1 to TRBJ2-7; 9 nucleotides agree with TRBD1. Germline values: CDR1 SQVTM, CDR2 ANQGSEA. Germline trimming cut 0 bases from V and 6 bases from J; bases unmatched to any gene: 6. This CDR3 is built from 14 residues. The CDR3 bases are TGCAGCGTTGAAGAGGGACAGGGCTCGTCCGAGCAGTACTTC. Its protein product is CSVEEGQGSSEQYF.

The chain joins TRBV28 to TRBJ2-3, with 10 positions matching TRBD1. Germline V gives CDR1 MDHEN, CDR2 SYDVKM. Unmatched junction bases numbered 10, after V lost 6 bases and J lost 4 bases. This CDR3 is 16 amino acids long. CDR3 residues: CASRLDRGRDPDTQYF. The CDR3, as DNA: TGTGCCAGCAGACTTGACAGGGGGCGCGATCCAGATACGCAGTATTTT.

V gene TRBV11-2 combines with J gene TRBJ2-7; TRBD1 is a possible D gene (5 bases). The CDR3 spans 13 residues. CDR1 SGHAT and CDR2 FQNNGV come from the germline V gene. V lost 4 bases to trimming and J lost 3 bases, with 10 bases between them. The CDR3 DNA follows: TGTGCCAGCAGCTGGGGCGTATACTACGAGCAGTACTTC. The encoded protein is CASSWGVYYEQYF.

The rearrangement uses TRBV11-2 and TRBJ2-7; no reliable D call. CDR3 length: 14 residues. Germline loops: CDR1 SGHAT, CDR2 FQNNGV. The V end lost 0 bases, the J end lost 5 bases, and 11 bases lay between the germline ends. CDR3 protein: CASSLDWRPNEQYF. The CDR3 DNA reads TGTGCCAGCAGCTTAGACTGGCGGCCGAACGAGCAGTACTTC.

V and J are TRBV2 and TRBJ2-2; TRBD1 aligns across 9 bases. The CDR3 runs to 15 residues. Germline V gene lookup returns CDR1 SNHLY and CDR2 FYNNEI. Unmatched junction bases numbered 2, after V lost 5 bases and J lost 1 base. CDR3 DNA sequence: TGTGCCAGCAGTCGACAGGGGGGGAACACCGGGGAGCTGTTTTTT. It specifies CASSRQGGNTGELFF. The variable domain in full, with the rest retrieved from reference TRBV2 and TRBJ2-2, is EPEVTQTPSHQVTQMGQEVILRCVPISNHLYFYWYRQILGQKVEFLVSFYNNEISEKSEIFDDQFSVERPDGSNFTLKIRSTKLEDSAMYFCASSRQGGNTGELFFGEGSRLTVL.

The chain is built from TRBV28 and TRBJ1-2; weak D call: TRBD1 (6 bases). V was pared by 6 bases and J by 2 bases, with 16 bases between. The V gene's germline CDR1 is MDHEN and CDR2 SYDVKM. The CDR3 loop spans 15 amino acids. The CDR3 region is CASSVGGGRNYGYTF. CDR3 DNA: TGTGCCAGCAGCGTAGGGGGGGGCAGGAACTATGGCTACACCTTC.

The rearrangement links TRBV28 to TRBJ2-1, with TRBD2 as a possible D gene (6 bases). Germline V gene data show CDR1 as MDHEN and CDR2 as SYDVKM. The CDR3 spans 16 residues. Trimming cost V 2 bases and J 5 bases, with 16 bases left between them. CDR3 region: CASSLSLGGINNEQFF. Written as DNA, the CDR3 is TGTGCCAGCAGTTTAAGCCTCGGCGGGATAAACAATGAGCAGTTCTTC.

V gene TRBV5-1 combines with J gene TRBJ2-7; 7 bases match TRBD1. Per germline, CDR1 SGHRS and CDR2 YFSETQ. J gave up 0 bases and V 5 bases, and 5 bases lay outside the gene matches. This CDR3 region has 14 residues. CDR3 in amino acids: CASRLGQSSYEQYF. CDR3 nucleotide sequence: TGCGCCAGCAGGCTGGGACAGAGCTCCTACGAGCAGTACTTC.

The gene calls are TRBV5-7 and TRBJ2-7; 9 bases map to TRBD1. TRBV5-7 falls under the ORF class, with uncertain function. This CDR3 has 14 residues. V gave up 4 bases and J gave up 1 base; unmatched junction bases: 3. CDR3 sequence (DNA): TGTGCCAGCAGCCGGGACAGGGTTTCCTACGAGCAGTACTTC. It yields the protein CASSRDRVSYEQYF.

The chain is built from TRBV7-2 and TRBJ1-1; no clear D. This CDR3 comprises 14 residues. Trimming cost V 1 base and J 1 base, with 7 bases left between them. The germline gives CDR1 SGHTA, CDR2 FQGNSA. CDR3 protein: CASSLVFRNTEAFF. The CDR3 region has the DNA TGTGCCAGCAGCTTAGTTTTCCGGAACACTGAAGCTTTCTTT.

This chain uses TRBV20-1 with TRBJ1-2; D gene ambiguous. Trimming stripped 6 bases from V and 4 bases from J, with 6 bases between. CDR1 is DFQATT and CDR2 is SNEGSKA in the germline V gene (reference sequence). The CDR3 loop spans 10 amino acids. The CDR3 sequence: CSARFYGYTF. CDR3 coding DNA: TGCAGTGCCCGGTTCTATGGCTACACCTTC.

The V and J genes are TRBV7-2 and TRBJ2-1, with 8 bases aligning to TRBD2. The CDR3 loop spans 14 amino acids. The trim removed 1 base at V and 13 bases at J, leaving 9 bases unmatched. Germline V gives CDR1 SGHTA, CDR2 FQGNSA. The CDR3 reads CASSLVGSGDPQFF. The CDR3 DNA is TGTGCCAGCAGCTTAGTAGGTAGCGGGGACCCCCAGTTCTTC.

The chain carries TRBV28 and TRBJ1-2; D call uncertain. CDR1 and CDR2 (germline): MDHEN, SYDVKM. This CDR3 is 15 amino acids long. V lost 7 bases and J lost 0, with 15 bases in between. The CDR3 loop is CASITGNKANYGYTF. DNA for the CDR3: TGTGCCAGCATCACGGGGAACAAAGCTAACTATGGCTACACCTTC.

The J gene is TRBJ2-7, the V gene TRBV4-3, with 8 bases aligning to TRBD2. Germline V gives CDR1 LGHNA, CDR2 YSLEER. The J segment lost 2 bases and the V segment lost 0 bases, leaving 6 bases of the junction unmatched. This CDR3 region has 16 residues. The CDR3 protein is CASSQDLGGRPYEQYF. In nucleotides, the CDR3 is TGCGCCAGCAGCCAAGATCTAGGCGGGAGGCCCTACGAGCAGTACTTC.

V is TRBV30 and J is TRBJ2-3; TRBD2 agrees at 11 bases. This CDR3 region has 17 residues. Looked up from germline, CDR1 is GTSNPN and CDR2 is SVGIG (reference sequence). Trimming cost V 0 bases and J 4 bases; bases outside gene matches: 9. The chain's CDR3 is CAWSVEGLAGGADTQYF. The CDR3 nucleotides are TGTGCCTGGAGTGTAGAGGGGCTAGCGGGAGGAGCAGATACGCAGTATTTT. Based on the CDR3 plus reference TRBV30 and TRBJ2-3, the full variable domain is SQTIHQWPATLVQPVGSPLSLECTVEGTSNPNLYWYRQAAGRGLQLLFYSVGIGQISSEVPQNLSASRPQDRQFILSSKKLLLSDSGFYLCAWSVEGLAGGADTQYFGPGTRLTVL.

The chain recombines TRBV2 with TRBJ2-1; tentatively, D is TRBD1 (5 bases). In germline, CDR1 is SNHLY, CDR2 FYNNEI. Trimming cost V 7 bases and J 10 bases, with 20 bases left between them. CDR3 size: 14 residues. The CDR3 spells CASTVRGTSDEQFF. The DNA of the CDR3 is TGTGCCAGCACCGTAAGGGGTACGTCGGACGAGCAGTTCTTC.

There are many counts of this clone. The DNA of the CDR3 is TGTGCCAGCAGTGAAGGAGCTAGCGGGGGCCACGAGCAGTACTTC. Its protein is CASSEGASGGHEQYF. V gene TRBV6-1 combines with J gene TRBJ2-7; 10 positions match TRBD2. The length of the CDR3 is 15 residues. The germline V gene encodes CDR1 MNHNS and CDR2 SASEGT. V gave up 1 base and J gave up 5 bases; unmatched junction bases: 5.

The rearrangement links TRBV25-1 to TRBJ2-3; 9 bases align to TRBD1. J was trimmed by 4 bases and V by 8 bases; bases with no gene match: 13. Germline-derived CDR1 and CDR2 are MGHDK and SYGVNS. The length of the CDR3 is 16 residues. CDR3 residues: CASGPTGTGRSDTQYF. The CDR3 nucleotides read TGTGCCAGCGGGCCCACCGGGACAGGGCGATCAGATACGCAGTATTTT.

The chain links TRBV4-3 to TRBJ1-2; 7 positions agree with TRBD1. The trim removed 5 bases at V and 0 bases at J, leaving 3 bases unmatched. Germline V gene sequence: CDR1 LGHNA, CDR2 YSLEER. The CDR3 consists of 14 residues. The CDR3 DNA is TGCGCCAGCAGCAGGACAGGATCTAACTATGGCTACACCTTC. Translated: CASSRTGSNYGYTF.

The rearrangement uses TRBV5-1 and TRBJ1-3, with D possibly being TRBD1 (5 bases). V lost 4 bases, J lost 0 bases, and 11 bases lay in between. This CDR3 has 15 amino acids. Germline CDR1 is SGHRS and CDR2 is YFSETQ. The CDR3 here is CASSRRGDSGNTIYF. The CDR3 nucleotides are TGCGCCAGCAGCAGGAGGGGCGACTCTGGAAACACCATATATTTT.

The chain employs TRBV7-3 and TRBJ1-5; D may be TRBD1 (5 bases). CDR1 is SGHTA and CDR2 is FQGTGA in the germline V gene. The germline V and J ends were trimmed by 5 bases and 3 bases, with 14 bases remaining between them. The CDR3 totals 15 residues. For the CDR3, the DNA is TGTGCCAGCAGCCCCCAGGGAGGGGACAATCAGCCCCAGCATTTT. It specifies CASSPQGGDNQPQHF.